This record concerns one TCR beta chain sequence. Trimming stripped 5 bases from V and 7 bases from J, with 13 bases between. Germline lookup yields CDR1 KGHDR and CDR2 SFDVKD. The CDR3 is 14 residues long. In the original analysis: Amplified reference gene primers provided the basis for estimating nucleated cell counts. Produced via immunoSEQ multiplex PCR; TCRdb's table is partial and in-frame only. That table is the source of V, J and clone size, and D and trimming were worked out from the DNA. The table has about 270,000 clones, under 90% seen once. The sample comes from a study of blood T cell repertoires in COVID-19. Turning to the study itself: Samples of COVID-19 (acute and convalescent) were obtained from the United States, Italy and Spain. The cDNA or gDNA used as material had been derived from T cells, B-cell-depleted T cells, or PBMCs.

The TCR comes from a woman between 18 and 29 years old with acute or convalescent COVID-19. This chain connects TRBV24-1 to TRBJ1-4, with D maybe TRBD1 (5 bases). Sequences were obtained from peripheral blood. CDR3 DNA: TGTGCCACCAGTGCCGGCCAGGGTATTGAAAAACTGTTTTTT. Protein: CATSAGQGIEKLFF.